This TCR beta chain was sequenced during a study of OX40 agonist ivuxolimab in advanced cancers. The CDR3 has 14 amino acids. Germline lookup yields CDR1 SGHDN and CDR2 FVKESK. The V segment lost 5 bases and the J segment 3 bases; nucleotides outside the gene matches: 7. The repertoire was sequenced with immunoSEQ multiplex PCR; TCRdb's copy has only in-frame clones and lacks some. Among 53,000 or so clones, over 85% were seen once, and the ten largest hold 15% to 20%. The sequenced sample was CD4+ or CD8+ T cells sorted from blood, obtained in a trial of the OX40 agonist ivuxolimab. This clonotype originated in an adult with an advanced solid tumor such as melanoma, head and neck, liver or kidney cancer. The gene calls are TRBV14 and TRBJ2-7; 7 nucleotides line up with TRBD1. As DNA, the CDR3 is TGTGCCAGCAGCTATCCGGGACAGAGCTACGAGCAGTACTTC. This translates into CASSYPGQSYEQYF.